This TCR beta chain emerged from a study of CD8 T cells in ankylosing spondylitis. With respect to this clonotype: The antigen remains undetermined.

General observations from the study: Clones that were linked to disease were CD8+ and were relatively rare in peripheral blood.

Per germline, CDR1 LGHDT and CDR2 YNNKEL (reference sequence). Losses at the gene ends were 6 bases for V and 5 bases for J; bases not matched to a gene: 12. This CDR3 is built from 15 residues. Scientists made TCR beta libraries using quantitative 5'-RACE with molecular barcodes. TCRdb reprocessed the 5' RACE reads via MiXCR and lists one record per CDR3 protein. The data contain approximately 110,000 distinct CDR3 sequences, less than 25% of them seen just once; the ten biggest clones take up 9% to 15%. The V call is TRBV3-1, the J call TRBJ1-2; TRBD1 agrees at 7 bases. Sequencing was performed on synovial fluid, either unsorted or a sorted T cell fraction (not recorded which). The clonotype comes from a male donor with ankylosing spondylitis. In nucleotides, the CDR3 is TGTGCCAGCAGTCCTTGGTCAGGGGGAAGATATGGCTACACCTTC. This encodes CASSPWSGGRYGYTF.